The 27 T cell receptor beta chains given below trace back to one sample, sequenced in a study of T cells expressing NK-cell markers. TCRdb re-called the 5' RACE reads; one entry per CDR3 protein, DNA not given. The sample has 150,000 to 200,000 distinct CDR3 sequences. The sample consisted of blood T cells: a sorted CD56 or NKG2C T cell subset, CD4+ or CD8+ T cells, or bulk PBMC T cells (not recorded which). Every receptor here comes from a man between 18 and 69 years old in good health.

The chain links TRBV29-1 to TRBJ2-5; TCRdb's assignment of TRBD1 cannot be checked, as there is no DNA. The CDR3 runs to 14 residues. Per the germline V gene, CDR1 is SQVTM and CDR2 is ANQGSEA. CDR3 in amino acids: CSVASGVEPETQYF.

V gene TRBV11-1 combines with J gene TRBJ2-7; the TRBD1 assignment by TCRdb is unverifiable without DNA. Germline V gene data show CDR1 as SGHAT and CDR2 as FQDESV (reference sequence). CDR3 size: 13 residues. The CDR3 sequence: CASSPGAGIEQYF.

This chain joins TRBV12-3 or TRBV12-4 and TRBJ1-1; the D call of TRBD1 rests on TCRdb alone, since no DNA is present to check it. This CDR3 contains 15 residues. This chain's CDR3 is CASSLGSPGRTEAFF.

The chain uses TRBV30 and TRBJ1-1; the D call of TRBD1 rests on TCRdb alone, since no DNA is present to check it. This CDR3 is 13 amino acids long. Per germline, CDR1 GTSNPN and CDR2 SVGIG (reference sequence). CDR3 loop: CACRPGQVIEAFF.

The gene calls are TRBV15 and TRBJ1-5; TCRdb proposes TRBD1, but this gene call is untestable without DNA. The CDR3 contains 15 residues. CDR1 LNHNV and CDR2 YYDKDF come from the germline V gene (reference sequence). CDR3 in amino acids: CATSRGSGGFQPQHF.

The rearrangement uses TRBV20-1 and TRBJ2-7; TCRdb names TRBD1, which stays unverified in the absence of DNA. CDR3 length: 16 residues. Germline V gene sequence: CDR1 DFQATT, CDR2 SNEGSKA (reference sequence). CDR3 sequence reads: CSARATPRRSSYEQYF.

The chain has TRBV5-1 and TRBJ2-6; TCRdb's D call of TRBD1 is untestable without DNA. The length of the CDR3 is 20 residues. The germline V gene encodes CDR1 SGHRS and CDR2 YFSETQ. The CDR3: CASSLVSGTSKSSGANVLTF. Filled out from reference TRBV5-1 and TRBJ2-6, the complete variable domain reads KAGVTQTPRYLIKTRGQQVTLSCSPISGHRSVSWYQQTPGQGLQFLFEYFSETQRNKGNFPGRFSGRQFSNSRSEMNVSTLELGDSALYLCASSLVSGTSKSSGANVLTFGAGSRLTVL.

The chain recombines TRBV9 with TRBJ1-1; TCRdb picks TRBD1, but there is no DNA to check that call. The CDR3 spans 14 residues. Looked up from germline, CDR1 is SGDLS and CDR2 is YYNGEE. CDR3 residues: CASSDHGTDTEAFF.

The CDR3 loop reads CASSSYNPSETQYF. This chain connects TRBV6-5 to TRBJ2-5. This CDR3 comprises 14 residues. Germline CDR1 reads MNHEY; CDR2 reads SVGAGI.

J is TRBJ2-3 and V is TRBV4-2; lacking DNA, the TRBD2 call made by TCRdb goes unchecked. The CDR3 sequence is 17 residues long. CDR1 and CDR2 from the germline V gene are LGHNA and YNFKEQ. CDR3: CASSQDVVAGGADTQYF.

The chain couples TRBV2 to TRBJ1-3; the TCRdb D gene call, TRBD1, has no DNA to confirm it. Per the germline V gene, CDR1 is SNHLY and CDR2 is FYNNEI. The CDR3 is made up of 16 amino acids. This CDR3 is CASIPRGGSSGNTIYF. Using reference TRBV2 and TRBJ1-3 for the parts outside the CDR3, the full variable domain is EPEVTQTPSHQVTQMGQEVILRCVPISNHLYFYWYRQILGQKVEFLVSFYNNEISEKSEIFDDQFSVERPDGSNFTLKIRSTKLEDSAMYFCASIPRGGSSGNTIYFGEGSWLTVV.

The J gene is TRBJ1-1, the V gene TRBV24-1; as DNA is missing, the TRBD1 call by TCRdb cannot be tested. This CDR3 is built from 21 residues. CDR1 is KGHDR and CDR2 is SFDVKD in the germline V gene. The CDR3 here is CATSDLNGTGLWRGMNTEAFF.

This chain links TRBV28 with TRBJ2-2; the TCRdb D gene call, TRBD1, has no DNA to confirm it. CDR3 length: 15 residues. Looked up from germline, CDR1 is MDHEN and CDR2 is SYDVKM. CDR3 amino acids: CASSLYRTGAGELFF.

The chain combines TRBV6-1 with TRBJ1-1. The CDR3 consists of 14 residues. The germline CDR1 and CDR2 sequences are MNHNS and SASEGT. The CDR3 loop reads CASSENEEDTEAFF.

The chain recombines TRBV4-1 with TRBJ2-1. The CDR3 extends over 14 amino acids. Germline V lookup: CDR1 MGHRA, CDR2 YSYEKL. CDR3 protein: CASSQISGDNEQFF.

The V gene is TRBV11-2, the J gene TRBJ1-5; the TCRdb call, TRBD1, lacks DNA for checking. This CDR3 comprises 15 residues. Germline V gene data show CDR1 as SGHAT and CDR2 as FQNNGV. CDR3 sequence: CASSPTGFGNQPQHF.

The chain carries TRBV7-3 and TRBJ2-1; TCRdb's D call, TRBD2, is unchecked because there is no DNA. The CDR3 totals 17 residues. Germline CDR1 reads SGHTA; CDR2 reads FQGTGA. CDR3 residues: CASSFGLAGGPYNEQFF. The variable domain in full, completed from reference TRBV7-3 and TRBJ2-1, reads GAGVSQTPSNKVTEKGKYVELRCDPISGHTALYWYRQSLGQGPEFLIYFQGTGAADDSGLPNDRFFAVRPEGSVSTLKIQRTERGDSAVYLCASSFGLAGGPYNEQFFGPGTRLTVL.

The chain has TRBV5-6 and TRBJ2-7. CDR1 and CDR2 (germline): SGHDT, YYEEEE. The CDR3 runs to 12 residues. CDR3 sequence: CASSLGFYEQYF. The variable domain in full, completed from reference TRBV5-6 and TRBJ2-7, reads DAGVTQSPTHLIKTRGQQVTLRCSPKSGHDTVSWYQQALGQGPQFIFQYYEEEERQRGNFPDRFSGHQFPNYSSELNVNALLLGDSALYLCASSLGFYEQYFGPGTRLTVT.

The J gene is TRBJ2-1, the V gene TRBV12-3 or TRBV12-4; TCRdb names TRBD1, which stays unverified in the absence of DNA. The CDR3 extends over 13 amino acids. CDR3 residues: CASRPGQNNEQFF.

CDR3 loop: CASSPGTYGDTQYF. The chain carries TRBV28 and TRBJ2-3; TCRdb outputs TRBD1, but without DNA this stays unchecked. This CDR3 region has 14 residues. Germline-derived CDR1 and CDR2 are MDHEN and SYDVKM.

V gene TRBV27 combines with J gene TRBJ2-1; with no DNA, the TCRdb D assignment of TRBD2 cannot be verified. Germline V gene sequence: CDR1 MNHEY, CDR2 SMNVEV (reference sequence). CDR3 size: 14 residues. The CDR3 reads CASSLLAGEGEQFF.

This CDR3 reads CASSRDSSVYNEQFF. The chain recombines TRBV19 with TRBJ2-1; TCRdb names TRBD2, which stays unverified in the absence of DNA. The CDR3 totals 15 residues. In germline, CDR1 is LNHDA, CDR2 SQIVND (reference sequence).

CDR3 amino acids: CASSQSRLAKNIQYF. V and J are TRBV14 and TRBJ2-4. This CDR3 comprises 15 residues. Per germline, CDR1 SGHDN and CDR2 FVKESK.

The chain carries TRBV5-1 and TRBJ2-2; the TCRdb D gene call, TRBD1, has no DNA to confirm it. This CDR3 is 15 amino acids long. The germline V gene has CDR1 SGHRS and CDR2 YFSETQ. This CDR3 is CASSLSRGNTGELFF.

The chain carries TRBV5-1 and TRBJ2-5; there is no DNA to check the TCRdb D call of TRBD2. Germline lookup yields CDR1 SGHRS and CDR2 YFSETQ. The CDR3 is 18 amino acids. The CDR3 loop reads CASSLGPILAVGGETQYF.

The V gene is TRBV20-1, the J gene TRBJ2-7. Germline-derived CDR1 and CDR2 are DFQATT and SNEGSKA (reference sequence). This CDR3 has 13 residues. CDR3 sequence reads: CSASRDETYEQYF.

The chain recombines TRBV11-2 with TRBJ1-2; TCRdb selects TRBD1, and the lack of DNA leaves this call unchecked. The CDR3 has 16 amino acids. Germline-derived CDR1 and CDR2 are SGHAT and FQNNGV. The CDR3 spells CASSLGIGPRTGGYTF. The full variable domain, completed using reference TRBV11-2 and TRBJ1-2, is EAGVAQSPRYKIIEKRQSVAFWCNPISGHATLYWYQQILGQGPKLLIQFQNNGVVDDSQLPKDRFSAERLKGVDSTLKIQPAKLEDSAVYLCASSLGIGPRTGGYTFGSGTRLTVV.